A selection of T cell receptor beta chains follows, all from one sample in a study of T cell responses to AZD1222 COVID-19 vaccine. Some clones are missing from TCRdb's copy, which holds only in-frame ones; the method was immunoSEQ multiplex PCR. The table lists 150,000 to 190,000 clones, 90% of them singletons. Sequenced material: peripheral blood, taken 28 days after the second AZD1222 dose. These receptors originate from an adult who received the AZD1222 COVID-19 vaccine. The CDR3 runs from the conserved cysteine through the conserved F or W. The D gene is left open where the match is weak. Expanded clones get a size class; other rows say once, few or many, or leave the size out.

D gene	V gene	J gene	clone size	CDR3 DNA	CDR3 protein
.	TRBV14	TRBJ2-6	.	TGTGCCAGCAGCCAAAAACAGACCACGAGCTCTGGGGCCAACGTCCTGACTTTC	CASSQKQTTSSGANVLTF
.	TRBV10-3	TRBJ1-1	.	TGTGCCATCAGGGGACCGACTGAAGCTTTCTTT	CAIRGPTEAFF
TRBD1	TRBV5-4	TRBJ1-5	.	TGTGCCAGCAGCCCAGGGACAGGGCGGGATCAGCCCCAGCATTTT	CASSPGTGRDQPQHF
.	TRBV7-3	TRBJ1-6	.	TGTGCCACTGCACAGGAAAATAATTCACCCCTCCACTTT	CATAQENNSPLHF
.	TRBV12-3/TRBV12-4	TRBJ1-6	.	TGTGCCAGCAGTTTAGAGGGGTTTTCACCCCTCCACTTT	CASSLEGFSPLHF
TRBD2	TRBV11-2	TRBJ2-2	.	TGTGCCAGCAGCTTAGGGTACGCGGGAGGGCTCAGCACCGGGGAGCTGTTTTTT	CASSLGYAGGLSTGELFF
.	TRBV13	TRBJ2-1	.	TGTGCCAGCAGCTTACATCGGGCCGGGAATGAGCAGTTCTTC	CASSLHRAGNEQFF
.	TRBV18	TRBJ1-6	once	TGTGCCAGCTCACCTGGGGACTCCCGAGGAAATAATTCACCCCTCCACTTT	CASSPGDSRGNNSPLHF
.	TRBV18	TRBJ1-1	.	TGTGCCAGCTCACCCCCACCGGGGGAGATAGGGTATACTGAAGCTTTCTTT	CASSPPPGEIGYTEAFF
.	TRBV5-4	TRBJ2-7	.	TGTGCCAGCAGCCCGACAGGCCTTTACGAGCAGTACTTC	CASSPTGLYEQYF
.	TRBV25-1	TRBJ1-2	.	TGTGCCAGCAGGCAGACTAACTATGGCTACACCTTC	CASRQTNYGYTF
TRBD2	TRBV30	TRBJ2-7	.	TGTGCCTGGAGATCTCTAGCGGCCAAAGACTACGAGCAGTACTTC	CAWRSLAAKDYEQYF
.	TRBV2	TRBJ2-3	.	TGTGCCAGTGGGACACCGGGGGATACGCAGTATTTT	CASGTPGDTQYF
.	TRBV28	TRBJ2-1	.	TGTGCCAGCAGCTCTTACAATGAGCAGTTCTTC	CASSSYNEQFF
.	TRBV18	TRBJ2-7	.	TGTGCCAGCTCACGGGGCTCTAGCTCCTACGAGCAGTACTTC	CASSRGSSSYEQYF
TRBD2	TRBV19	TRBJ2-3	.	TGTGCCAGTAGCTCGGCGGGAGGGCCTGCAGATACGCAGTATTTT	CASSSAGGPADTQYF
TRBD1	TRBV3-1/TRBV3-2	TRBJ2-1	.	TGTGCCAGCAGCCAAGACAGGGGGCCCTACAATGAGCAGTTCTTC	CASSQDRGPYNEQFF
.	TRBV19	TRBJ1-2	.	TGTGCCAGTATAAGGGGAGTCGGCTATGGCTACACCTTC	CASIRGVGYGYTF
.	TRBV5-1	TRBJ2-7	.	TGCGCCAGCAGCGTATCCGGGACAAGGTATTACGAGCAGTACTTC	CASSVSGTRYYEQYF
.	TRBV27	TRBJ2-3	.	TGTGCCAGCAGCCCTACCCCTCACGATACGCAGTATTTT	CASSPTPHDTQYF
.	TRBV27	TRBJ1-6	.	TGTGCCAGCAGTCCCATTTGGGACTGGGGTTCACCCCTCCACTTT	CASSPIWDWGSPLHF
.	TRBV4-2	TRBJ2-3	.	TGTGCCAGCAGCCAAGTTCTCGGGGGGCAAGATACGCAGTATTTT	CASSQVLGGQDTQYF
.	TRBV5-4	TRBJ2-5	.	TGTGCCAGCAGCTTGGATCCTAAGGGCACCCAGTACTTC	CASSLDPKGTQYF
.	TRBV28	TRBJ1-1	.	TGTGCCAGCATGCAGGGGAACACTGAAGCTTTCTTT	CASMQGNTEAFF
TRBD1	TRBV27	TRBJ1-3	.	TGTGCCAGGAAGGATCGAGAGGGGGCCAAGTACCCAGGAAACACCATATATTTT	CARKDREGAKYPGNTIYF
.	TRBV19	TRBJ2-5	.	TGTGCCAGTAGTTCAGGGGGGGGAGAGACCCAGTACTTC	CASSSGGGETQYF
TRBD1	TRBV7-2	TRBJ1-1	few	TGTGCCAGCAGCATCGACAGGGCGGGTACTGAAGCTTTCTTT	CASSIDRAGTEAFF
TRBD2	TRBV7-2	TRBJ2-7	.	TGTGCCAGCAGCTCGCGTAGCGGGGCGGGGGTGAGCGGGTCGCAGTACTTC	CASSSRSGAGVSGSQYF
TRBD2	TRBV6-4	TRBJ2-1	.	TGTGCCAGCAGTGACTCGCGGGGGGGCTACAATGAGCAGTTCTTC	CASSDSRGGYNEQFF
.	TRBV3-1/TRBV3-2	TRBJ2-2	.	TGTGCCAGCAGCCAAGAACTCGGGGAGCTGTTTTTT	CASSQELGELFF
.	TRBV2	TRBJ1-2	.	TGTGCCAGCAGAGGGGTTGGGTATGGCTACACCTTC	CASRGVGYGYTF
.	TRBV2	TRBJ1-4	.	TGTGCCAGCAGACAGCTTAATGAAAAACTGTTTTTT	CASRQLNEKLFF
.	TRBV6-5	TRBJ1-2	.	TGTGCCAGCAGTTACGGGCAGGGGTATTATGGCTACACCTTC	CASSYGQGYYGYTF
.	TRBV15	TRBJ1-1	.	TGTGCCACCAGCAGAGATCGGGGGTGGGGAAACGAAGCTTTCTTT	CATSRDRGWGNEAFF
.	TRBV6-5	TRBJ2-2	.	TGTGCCAGCAGTTACTCCCCGAGGATGGGGACCGGGGAGCTGTTTTTT	CASSYSPRMGTGELFF
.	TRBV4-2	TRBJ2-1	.	TGTGCCAGCAGCCAAGAGGCTAGCGCCCTAATCAATGAGCAGTTCTTC	CASSQEASALINEQFF
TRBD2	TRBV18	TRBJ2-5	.	TGTGCCAGCTCACTAGCGGGAATGAAGGAGACCCAGTACTTC	CASSLAGMKETQYF
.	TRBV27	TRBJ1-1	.	TGTGCCAGCAGAATTCAAGGGAACACTGAAGCTTTCTTT	CASRIQGNTEAFF
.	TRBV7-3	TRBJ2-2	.	TGTGCCAGCAGCTCTAGCCAGGACAGCCCCGGGGAGCTGTTTTTT	CASSSSQDSPGELFF
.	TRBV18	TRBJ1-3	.	TGTGCCAGCTCACCGGTTAGGGCTTCCTCTGGAAACACCATATATTTT	CASSPVRASSGNTIYF
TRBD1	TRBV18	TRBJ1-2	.	TGTGCCAGCTCACCAGAGACAGGGGGCGTCTATGGCTACACCTTC	CASSPETGGVYGYTF
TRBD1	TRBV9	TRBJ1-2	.	TGTGCCAGCAGCGGACAGAGACAGGGGATCTATGGCTACACCTTC	CASSGQRQGIYGYTF
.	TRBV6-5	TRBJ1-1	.	TGTGCCAGCAGTTCCCTCGGCGGGCTGAACACTGAAGCTTTCTTT	CASSSLGGLNTEAFF